What follows describes a single T cell receptor (beta chain). Its antigen is unidentified. Treatment of the sample: about 20 received Ad26.COV2.S at low or high dose, single or two shots; five or six received placebo; per-sample allocation not given. Day 63 after the first injection of vaccine or placebo was the sampling time. Some clones are missing from TCRdb's copy, which holds only in-frame ones; the method was immunoSEQ multiplex PCR. The table lists 300,000 to 350,000 clones, roughly 90% of them singletons. The sample comes from a study of Ad26.COV2.S vaccination and SARS-CoV-2 variants. Study as a whole: Participant was drawn from the COV1001 Ad26.COV2.S trial arm. Ad26.COV2.S given intramuscularly, once or twice 56 days apart.

Regarding the study as a whole: Vaccine and placebo recipients had similar non-spike TCR breadth. People given the vaccine had a wider spike-specific TCR breadth than placebo recipients did.

Germline CDR1 reads GTSNPN; CDR2 reads SVGIG (reference sequence). With V trimmed by 1 base and J by 1 base, 11 bases remained unmatched. CDR3 size: 17 residues. This chain links TRBV30 with TRBJ2-7; 9 bases are a match to TRBD1. The sequencing here drew on peripheral blood, taken in a trial of Ad26.COV2.S vaccine versus placebo. This TCR was recovered from a person aged 18-60 years who received the Ad26.COV2.S COVID-19 vaccine or a placebo. The CDR3 here is CAWSAQNRGRGSYEQYV. CDR3 nucleotides: TGTGCCTGGAGTGCCCAAAACAGGGGGCGCGGGTCCTACGAGCAGTACGTC.